The 31 T cell receptor beta chains below all came from one sample that was sequenced in a study of human T cells and chemical hapten exposure. TCRdb recomputed calls from the RACE reads with MiXCR, one row per CDR3 protein. The sample shows some 400,000 distinct CDR3 sequences, about 4.8% of them seen only once. Time point meaning: patch test 1, 2 weeks after DPC sensitization. Treatment defined: therapeutic diphenylcyclopropenone sensitization with weekly scalp DPC. This sample comprised whole blood, obtained in connection with sensitization to the hapten diphenylcyclopropenone (DPC). The receptors originated from a woman between 45 and 60 years old with alopecia areata. Some clones in this sample may be carry-over from other donors' samples.

This clonotype was counted a few times. The chain carries TRBV30 and TRBJ1-5; a possible D gene is TRBD1 (5 bases). Germline V CDR1 and CDR2: GTSNPN, SVGIG (reference sequence). CDR3 length: 14 amino acids. V was trimmed by 3 bases and J by 0 bases, leaving 9 bases between them. This chain's CDR3 is CAWRKGNSNQPQHF. CDR3 nucleotide sequence: TGTGCCTGGAGGAAGGGGAATAGCAATCAGCCCCAGCATTTT.

In the case of this clonotype: Given a much more abundant clone one base away, this may be a read error. The rearrangement uses TRBV7-9 and TRBJ2-5, with TRBD1 identical over 8 bases. The V segment lost 7 bases and the J segment 2 bases; nucleotides outside the gene matches: 6. The CDR3 loop spans 14 amino acids. CDR1 and CDR2 from the germline V gene are SEHNR and FQNEAQ (reference sequence). For the CDR3, the DNA is TGTGCCAGCACGGAGGGACAGGATCAAGAGACCCAGTACTTC. Amino acid sequence: CASTEGQDQETQYF.

The genes are TRBV30 and TRBJ1-1, with 10 bases identical to TRBD1. Germline V lookup: CDR1 GTSNPN, CDR2 SVGIG (reference sequence). CDR3 length: 13 residues. The V and J ends lost 5 bases and 5 bases, in that order; junction bases with no gene match: 5. This CDR3 reads CAWVDRGDTEAFF. The DNA of the CDR3 is TGTGCCTGGGTGGACAGGGGGGATACTGAAGCTTTCTTT.

The chain couples TRBV7-9 to TRBJ2-2; 8 bases are a match to TRBD1. The CDR3 is made up of 15 amino acids. V lost 8 bases to trimming and J lost 2 bases; unmatched junction nucleotides: 7. Germline V gene data show CDR1 as SEHNR and CDR2 as FQNEAQ (reference sequence). The DNA for the CDR3 is TGTGCCAGCGATGGCGACAGGGGTAACACCGGGGAGCTGTTTTTT. Its translation is CASDGDRGNTGELFF. Complete variable domain (other parts from reference TRBV7-9 and TRBJ2-2): DTGVSQNPRHKITKRGQNVTFRCDPISEHNRLYWYRQTLGQGPEFLTYFQNEAQLEKSRLLSDRFSAERPKGSFSTLEIQRTEQGDSAMYLCASDGDRGNTGELFFGEGSRLTVL.

This clonotype was seen ten or more times. The chain is built from TRBV2 and TRBJ2-5, with 8 bases lining up with TRBD2. V was clipped by 3 bases and J by 5 bases; unmatched bases: 11. This CDR3 is 16 amino acids long. Germline-derived CDR1 and CDR2 are SNHLY and FYNNEI. The DNA for the CDR3 is TGTGCCAGCAGTGACGGACTAGCCCGGGGTAGTGAGACCCAGTACTTC. Its protein is CASSDGLARGSETQYF.

In this sample, this clonotype turned up a few times. Sequence at one end of the junction differs from germline and may be a read error. J is TRBJ1-6 and V is TRBV2; 7 nucleotides align to TRBD1. CDR1 is SNHLY, CDR2 FYNNEI, per germline. This CDR3 has 12 amino acids. The CDR3 sequence: CASSDDSGTEEF. Here the CDR3 DNA reads TGTGCCAGCAGTGATGATTCTGGGACAGAGGAGTTT. Filled out from reference TRBV2 and TRBJ1-6, the complete variable domain reads EPEVTQTPSHQVTQMGQEVILRCVPISNHLYFYWYRQILGQKVEFLVSFYNNEISEKSEIFDDQFSVERPDGSNFTLKIRSTKLEDSAMYFCASSDDSGTEEFGNGTRLTVT.

This clonotype was seen ten or more times. This chain's CDR3 is CASSPPTGLSEAFF. The CDR3 DNA is TGTGCCAGCTCACCCCCTACGGGCCTCAGTGAAGCTTTCTTT. The chain carries TRBV18 and TRBJ1-1; D is ambiguous. Germline V lookup: CDR1 KGHSH, CDR2 LQKENI. The CDR3 has 14 residues. Trimming cost V 3 bases and J 7 bases, with 15 bases left between them.

Ten or more counts support this clonotype. V usage is TRBV12-5 and J usage is TRBJ2-1; weak D call: TRBD1 (6 bases). Trimming pared 3 bases from V and 4 bases from J, leaving 13 bases between. This CDR3 spans 15 amino acids. CDR1 and CDR2 (germline): LGHNT, FRNRAP. The CDR3 region has the DNA TGTGCTAGTGGTTTCCTGACAGGACGGTACAATGAGCAGTTCTTC. It is translated as CASGFLTGRYNEQFF.

The chain combines TRBV28 with TRBJ2-7, with a tentative D call TRBD1 (5 bases). This CDR3 region has 14 residues. Trimming took off 5 bases at V and 4 bases at J, with 15 bases between the two ends. Germline loops: CDR1 MDHEN, CDR2 SYDVKM. CDR3 residues: CASSAPDSPYEQYF. As DNA, the CDR3 is TGTGCCAGCAGTGCCCCCGACAGTCCTTACGAGCAGTACTTC.

This rearrangement joins TRBV3-1 to TRBJ2-2, with 9 bases identical to TRBD2. Germline V lookup: CDR1 LGHDT, CDR2 YNNKEL (reference sequence). The ends lost 0 bases at V and 5 bases at J; junction bases unmatched: 4. The CDR3 sequence is 16 residues long. The CDR3 here is CASSQDGLAGTGELFF. The CDR3 DNA reads as TGTGCCAGCAGCCAAGATGGGCTAGCGGGGACCGGGGAGCTGTTTTTT.

This clonotype was seen a handful of times. V usage is TRBV20-1 and J usage is TRBJ2-7; D possibly uses TRBD1 or TRBD2 (6 bases each). Germline V gives CDR1 DFQATT, CDR2 SNEGSKA (reference sequence). The V end lost 4 bases, the J end lost 2 bases, and 9 bases lay between the germline ends. The CDR3 sequence is 12 residues long. CDR3 residues: CSAIGGAYEQYF. In DNA form, the CDR3 reads TGCAGTGCTATCGGGGGCGCCTACGAGCAGTACTTC.

This clonotype occurred many times. V gene TRBV4-3 combines with J gene TRBJ2-3, with D uncertain. CDR3 length: 15 residues. Trimming took off 4 bases at V and 1 base at J, with 12 bases between the two ends. CDR1 and CDR2 from the germline V gene are LGHNA and YSLEER. The CDR3: CASSPEIARTDTQYF. In nucleotides, the CDR3 is TGCGCCAGCAGCCCGGAGATAGCTCGCACAGATACGCAGTATTTT.

This clonotype has at least ten counts. This sequence joins TRBV5-4 and TRBJ2-5; D gene uncertain. CDR3 length: 15 residues. Germline lookup yields CDR1 SGHNT and CDR2 YYREEE (reference sequence). The V gene lost 0 bases and the J gene lost 5 bases, with 14 bases spanning the gap. The CDR3 nucleotides read TGTGCCAGCAGCTTGGAGGTTAGAAGCGCGGAGACCCAGTACTTC. It codes for CASSLEVRSAETQYF. The full variable domain, its missing parts supplied by reference TRBV5-4 and TRBJ2-5, is ETGVTQSPTHLIKTRGQQVTLRCSSQSGHNTVSWYQQALGQGPQFIFQYYREEENGRGNFPPRFSGLQFPNYSSELNVNALELDDSALYLCASSLEVRSAETQYFGPGTRLLVL.

CDR3 nucleotide sequence: TGTGCCAGCAGCTTAGGGGGACTAGCGTACGAGCAGTACTTC. This gives the protein CASSLGGLAYEQYF. This chain uses TRBV7-9 with TRBJ2-7; TRBD2 matches 10 bases. V lost 1 base, J lost 4 bases, and 1 base stayed unmatched. Germline loops: CDR1 SEHNR, CDR2 FQNEAQ (reference sequence). This CDR3 region has 14 residues. Filled out from reference TRBV7-9 and TRBJ2-7, the complete variable domain reads DTGVSQNPRHKITKRGQNVTFRCDPISEHNRLYWYRQTLGQGPEFLTYFQNEAQLEKSRLLSDRFSAERPKGSFSTLEIQRTEQGDSAMYLCASSLGGLAYEQYFGPGTRLTVT.

This clonotype was observed many times. The rearrangement links TRBV5-1 to TRBJ2-4, with TRBD2 identical over 13 bases. V lost 6 bases, J lost 1 base, and 7 bases stayed unmatched. CDR3 size: 17 residues. Germline CDR1 is SGHRS and CDR2 is YFSETQ. The CDR3 DNA sequence: TGCGCCAGCACCGGGACTAGCGGGGACAGGGCCAAAAACATTCAGTACTTC. Translated: CASTGTSGDRAKNIQYF.

V usage is TRBV12-3 or TRBV12-4 and J usage is TRBJ1-5; possible D gene TRBD1, 5 bases. V lost 5 bases to trimming and J lost 4 bases, with 9 bases between them. The CDR3 has 13 residues. This chain's CDR3 is CASSEQVNQPQHF. The CDR3 DNA reads as TGTGCCAGCAGTGAACAGGTTAATCAGCCCCAGCATTTT.

This clonotype was found many times. The chain joins TRBV27 to TRBJ2-7, with 7 bases identical to TRBD1. Germline V lookup: CDR1 MNHEY, CDR2 SMNVEV (reference sequence). This CDR3 has 19 amino acids. J was trimmed by 0 bases and V by 6 bases; bases with no gene match: 20. The CDR3 region has the DNA TGTGCCAGCAGAGAGCTCCTTTTAACCCGACAGGGCATCTCCTACGAGCAGTACTTC. The encoded protein is CASRELLLTRQGISYEQYF.

At least ten counts were recorded for this clonotype. V usage is TRBV6-5 and J usage is TRBJ2-3; 11 bases line up with TRBD1. The germline gives CDR1 MNHEY, CDR2 SVGAGI. CDR3 length equals 15 residues. V lost 6 bases to trimming and J lost 3 bases; unmatched junction nucleotides: 5. CDR3 sequence reads: CASSGQGAFTDTQYF. Here the CDR3 DNA reads TGTGCCAGCAGCGGACAGGGGGCTTTTACAGATACGCAGTATTTT.

This clonotype has a count of ten or more. The J gene is TRBJ2-6, the V gene TRBV6-5; D is ambiguous. The length of the CDR3 is 15 residues. V was clipped by 2 bases and J by 4 bases, with 9 bases between them. CDR1 is MNHEY and CDR2 is SVGAGI in the germline V gene. In DNA, the CDR3 is TGTGCCAGCAGTTACGGCCTTTCGGGGGCCAACGTCCTGACTTTC. Translation: CASSYGLSGANVLTF.

This clonotype was seen ten or more times. The genes are TRBV20-1 and TRBJ1-5; D is unclear. Trimming pared 3 bases from V and 0 bases from J, leaving 6 bases between. Looked up from germline, CDR1 is DFQATT and CDR2 is SNEGSKA (reference sequence). The CDR3 is 13 amino acids. The CDR3 DNA sequence: TGCAGTGCTAGTTTAAATAGCAATCAGCCCCAGCATTTT. Encoded protein: CSASLNSNQPQHF.

This clonotype was recorded many times. The chain is built from TRBV29-1 and TRBJ2-7, with 7 bases that match TRBD1. The CDR3 sequence is 13 residues long. Germline V gene lookup returns CDR1 SQVTM and CDR2 ANQGSEA. The J segment lost 7 bases and the V segment lost 1 base, leaving 7 bases of the junction unmatched. CDR3 DNA: TGCAGCGTTGAAGGCCAGGGGGAGAAGGAGCAGTACTTC. Translating it yields CSVEGQGEKEQYF.

This clonotype showed up many times. V and J are TRBV20-1 and TRBJ2-3; D remains ambiguous. Trimming removed 0 bases at V and 4 bases at J, with 5 bases between. The CDR3 has 12 amino acids. The V gene's germline CDR1 is DFQATT and CDR2 SNEGSKA (reference sequence). CDR3 nucleotides: TGCAGTGCTAGAGATCCGTCAGATACGCAGTATTTT. Translated: CSARDPSDTQYF.

This clonotype was counted at least ten times. The CDR3 protein is CASSPQGARLDTQYF. The DNA for the CDR3 is TGCGCCAGCAGCCCACAGGGGGCTAGGTTAGATACGCAGTATTTT. The gene calls are TRBV4-1 and TRBJ2-3; 9 bases align to TRBD1. V lost 4 bases and J lost 5; bases outside the gene matches: 7. CDR1 and CDR2 (germline): MGHRA, YSYEKL. The CDR3 totals 15 residues.

This clonotype was recorded at least ten times. The genes are TRBV24-1 and TRBJ1-6; D possibly corresponds to TRBD1 (5 bases). V shed 2 bases and J shed 10 bases, with 14 bases lying between them. Germline V gene data show CDR1 as KGHDR and CDR2 as SFDVKD. The length of the CDR3 is 15 residues. The CDR3, as DNA: TGTGCCACCAGTGATTCTCGGGACCTAGCGTCACCCCTCCACTTT. Its protein is CATSDSRDLASPLHF.

This clonotype occurred many times. The chain has TRBV28 and TRBJ1-4; unclear D gene. The CDR3 spans 14 residues. Trimming stripped 5 bases from V and 5 bases from J, with 12 bases between. Germline values: CDR1 MDHEN, CDR2 SYDVKM. CDR3 DNA: TGTGCCAGCAGTCTCCCCGGGGTAAATGAAAAACTGTTTTTT. Amino acids: CASSLPGVNEKLFF.

This clonotype appeared many times. The chain combines TRBV12-3 or TRBV12-4 with TRBJ2-1; 10 positions match TRBD2. The V segment lost 6 bases and the J segment 5 bases; nucleotides outside the gene matches: 7. The length of the CDR3 is 15 residues. The CDR3 is CASRSPSGGNNEQFF. As DNA, the CDR3 is TGTGCCAGCAGATCCCCTAGCGGGGGTAACAATGAGCAGTTCTTC.

This clonotype was observed at least ten times. V is TRBV28 and J is TRBJ2-7; no clear D gene. Trimming pared 5 bases from V and 2 bases from J, leaving 16 bases between. The CDR3 spans 15 residues. Germline CDR1 is MDHEN and CDR2 is SYDVKM. The CDR3 bases are TGTGCCAGCAGTACCCGGGTCATTCGGCCCTACGAGCAGTACTTC. Its protein is CASSTRVIRPYEQYF.

Many counts were recorded for this clonotype. This CDR3 is CSARAGSLGQPQHF. DNA of the CDR3: TGCAGTGCTAGGGCGGGGTCCTTAGGGCAGCCCCAGCATTTT. The rearrangement joins TRBV20-1 to TRBJ1-5; D gene uncertain. Germline V gives CDR1 DFQATT, CDR2 SNEGSKA (reference sequence). This CDR3 comprises 14 residues. The V end was cut by 3 bases, the J end by 7 bases, with 16 bases between.

This sequence joins TRBV6-2 or TRBV6-3 and TRBJ2-1; D possibly uses TRBD1 or TRBD2 (5 bases each). CDR1 and CDR2 from the germline V gene are MNHEY and SVGEGT. This CDR3 contains 14 residues. V gave up 8 bases and J gave up 4 bases, with 15 bases separating them. The CDR3 spells CASLTGTDYNEQFF. In DNA, the CDR3 is TGTGCCAGCCTGACCGGGACGGATTACAATGAGCAGTTCTTC.

The J gene is TRBJ2-3, the V gene TRBV29-1; no reliable D call. Trimming removed 4 bases from V and 2 bases from J, with 10 bases in between. The CDR3 consists of 13 residues. Germline V lookup: CDR1 SQVTM, CDR2 ANQGSEA. The CDR3 is CSVVGRVTDTQYF. CDR3 bases: TGCAGCGTTGTCGGCAGAGTCACAGATACGCAGTATTTT.

This clonotype was seen many times. The J gene is TRBJ2-7, the V gene TRBV6-6, with unresolved D. Germline V gene sequence: CDR1 MNHNY, CDR2 SVGAGI (reference sequence). The V end was cut by 6 bases, the J end by 2 bases, with 8 bases between. There are 12 residues in the CDR3. The chain's CDR3 is CASRGQAYEQYF. CDR3 nucleotides: TGTGCCAGCAGGGGCCAAGCCTACGAGCAGTACTTC.